The entry below gives a single TCR beta chain sequence along with its context. Its target is not known. These data originate in a study of monozygotic twins with inflammatory bowel disease. Study results and caveats: For IBD, no single strong associated signal or clonotype was supported.

It was from whole blood, with no T cell sorting, that total RNA was isolated. The cDNA of both the TCRalpha and TCRbeta chains was subjected to two nested PCRs of around 15 and 10 cycles. TCRdb reprocessed the 5' RACE reads and keeps a single row for each CDR3 protein, giving no DNA. This sample contains approximately 120,000 distinct CDR3 sequences. This sequence was found in a human donor with ulcerative colitis or Crohn's disease, or a healthy co-twin of an affected twin (not recorded which). Sequencing input: blood.

The chain's CDR3 is CAGGSGANVLTF. The chain is built from TRBV3-1 and TRBJ2-6. Germline V lookup: CDR1 LGHDT, CDR2 YNNKEL (reference sequence). This CDR3 has 12 residues. Looking up the rest from reference TRBV3-1 and TRBJ2-6 gives the full variable domain: DTAVSQTPKYLVTQMGNDKSIKCEQNLGHDTMYWYKQDSKKFLKIMFSYNNKELIINETVPNRFSPKSPDKAHLNLHINSLELGDSAVYFCAGGSGANVLTFGAGSRLTVL.